The rows below give T cell receptor beta chains drawn from one sample of a study of regulatory T cells in long-lasting Graves disease. One entry per CDR3 protein, called by TCRdb with MiXCR from the multiplex PCR reads. The profile covers around 480,000 distinct CDR3 sequences, with about 16% appearing a single time and 10% to 15% taken by the ten largest. This sample was also put to use in a study of T cells in Graves' hyperthyroidism and ophthalmopathy.

The specimen comprised peripheral blood mononuclear cells (PBMCs), sampled at new diagnosis, from a patient treated with antithyroid drugs. The origin of the receptors is a middle-aged man with Graves disease. CDR3s include the opening cysteine and the closing phenylalanine or tryptophan. A D gene is named only where the DNA matches it firmly. Only some rows state a clone size, as once, few, many or a class for expanded clones.

>TRBJ2-7|TRBD2|TRBV9|many
CASSVTGGASGRDSEQYF
TGTGCCAGCAGCGTCACAGGCGGTGCTAGCGGGAGAGATAGCGAGCAGTACTTC
>TRBJ1-1|NA|TRBV12-3/TRBV12-4|many
CASTSHPPAAFF
TGTGCCAGCACCTCGCACCCCCCGGCAGCTTTCTTT
>TRBJ2-7|NA|TRBV27|many
CASSYSSTVSYEQYF
TGTGCCAGCAGTTACTCCTCGACAGTCTCCTACGAGCAGTACTTC
>TRBJ2-1|TRBD2|TRBV12-5|many
CASGPGTSGYNEQFF
TGTGCTAGTGGTCCCGGGACTAGCGGCTACAATGAGCAGTTCTTC
>TRBJ2-7|TRBD1|TRBV27|many
CASRTGGSYEQYF
TGTGCCAGCAGGACAGGGGGGTCGTACGAGCAGTACTTC
>TRBJ2-1|NA|TRBV20-1|many
CSARGTSGVLYNEQFF
TGCAGTGCTAGAGGTACCAGCGGAGTTCTCTACAATGAGCAGTTCTTC
>TRBJ1-5|TRBD1|TRBV20-1|many
CSARQGTSNQPQHF
TGCAGTGCTCGACAGGGGACGAGCAATCAGCCCCAGCATTTT
>TRBJ2-7|TRBD1|TRBV20-1|many
CSAYHPDRRYEQYF
TGCAGTGCTTACCACCCGGACAGGCGCTACGAGCAGTACTTC
>TRBJ1-5|NA|TRBV3-1|NA
CASSQAGVSNQPQHF
TGTGCCAGCAGCCAAGCAGGGGTTAGCAATCAGCCCCAGCATTTT
>TRBJ1-1|NA|TRBV5-1|many
CASTKVTDTEAFF
TGCGCCAGCACAAAGGTCACGGACACTGAAGCTTTCTTT
>TRBJ2-3|NA|TRBV20-1|NA
CSAARDRQGTDTQYF
TGCAGTGCTGCCCGGGACCGACAGGGCACAGATACGCAGTATTTT
>TRBJ1-5|TRBD1|TRBV15|NA
CATRDRGVNQPQHF
TGTGCCACCAGGGACAGGGGGGTAAATCAGCCCCAGCATTTT
>TRBJ2-2|NA|TRBV5-5|few
CASTYDGGSGELFF
TGTGCCAGCACTTATGATGGGGGATCCGGGGAGCTGTTTTTT
>TRBJ1-1|NA|TRBV12-3/TRBV12-4|many
CASRRPGLQGGAFF
TGTGCCAGCAGGCGACCGGGACTCCAGGGAGGTGCTTTCTTT
>TRBJ2-1|TRBD1|TRBV7-3|few
CASSLEWTGGTEQFF
TGTGCCAGCAGCCTAGAATGGACAGGGGGCACTGAGCAGTTCTTC
>TRBJ2-2|TRBD2|TRBV5-1|many
CASSLRGTSTGDTGELFF
TGCGCCAGCAGCTTGAGGGGGACTAGTACGGGAGATACCGGGGAGCTGTTTTTT
>TRBJ2-1|TRBD2|TRBV2|few
CASSSSGTSRHEQFF
TGTGCCAGCAGTTCTTCCGGGACTAGCCGTCATGAGCAGTTCTTC
>TRBJ1-6|NA|TRBV20-1|NA
CSARSNYNSPLHF
TGCAGTGCTAGGTCCAACTATAATTCACCCCTCCACTTT
>TRBJ2-1|TRBD2|TRBV6-1|NA
CASTDRAGGPPEQFF
TGTGCCAGCACCGACCGGGCGGGAGGACCCCCCGAGCAGTTCTTC
>TRBJ2-1|TRBD2|TRBV5-1|NA
CASSLGGLAGEEQFF
TGCGCCAGCAGCTTGGGGGGACTAGCGGGAGAGGAGCAGTTCTTC
>TRBJ2-1|NA|TRBV6-2/TRBV6-3|many
CASSEAAEPGSNEQFF
TGTGCCAGCAGTGAAGCAGCGGAACCCGGGAGCAATGAGCAGTTCTTC
>TRBJ2-5|NA|TRBV20-1|NA
CSASPSTIGETQYF
TGCAGTGCTAGTCCTTCGACTATAGGGGAGACCCAGTACTTC
>TRBJ1-1|TRBD1|TRBV5-1|few
CASSLARLSDRVEAFF
TGCGCCAGCAGCTTGGCCCGATTATCGGACAGGGTCGAAGCTTTCTTT
>TRBJ1-3|NA|TRBV6-6|NA
CASSYSSSVSGNTIYF
TGTGCCAGCAGTTACTCGAGTAGCGTCTCTGGAAACACCATATATTTT
>TRBJ2-5|NA|TRBV6-2/TRBV6-3|few
CASSYLGGSQETQYF
TGTGCCAGCAGTTACTTAGGGGGATCCCAAGAGACCCAGTACTTC